This TCR beta chain was captured by sequencing in a study of patients and donors after allogeneic stem cell transplantation. TCRdb independently ran MiXCR on the RT-PCR reads; one entry per CDR3 protein. The sample carries about 19,000 distinct CDR3 sequences, 4.5% to 6% recorded once. The germline V gene has CDR1 MNHEY and CDR2 SVGAGI. The CDR3 spans 14 residues. V lost 0 bases and J lost 5, with 11 bases in between. The sequenced material came from blood, either unsorted or a sorted T cell fraction (not recorded which). This rearrangement joins TRBV6-5 to TRBJ2-7, with D maybe TRBD1 (5 bases). The TCR comes from a human donor who was either an allogeneic HSCT recipient or a stem cell or donor lymphocyte infusion donor (not recorded which). It is not recorded whose cells these are; they may come from a transplant donor. The CDR3: CASSYSIQGNEQYF. The CDR3 DNA reads TGTGCCAGCAGTTACTCGATCCAGGGTAACGAGCAGTACTTC.